These 21 T cell receptor beta chains were sequenced from one sample in a study of cytomegalovirus exposure and HLA in healthy donors. PCR was performed using 60 Vbeta and 13 Jbeta primers. Here immunoSEQ multiplex PCR was the method, and the copy in TCRdb shows in-frame clones only, minus some. The data show tens of thousands of clones, about two thirds seen once. Sequencing was carried out using PBMCs. These receptors were collected from a woman aged 35 to 49 in good health and CMV-seropositive.

This chain connects TRBV6-6 to TRBJ1-2; 7 bases agree with TRBD1. Germline CDR1 is MNHNY and CDR2 is SVGAGI (reference sequence). The CDR3 runs to 14 residues. V lost 6 bases to trimming and J lost 3 bases; unmatched junction nucleotides: 7. The CDR3 loop is CASSEGGQYYGYTF. The CDR3 DNA is TGTGCCAGCAGCGAGGGGGGACAGTACTATGGCTACACCTTC.

The gene calls are TRBV7-9 and TRBJ2-7; weak D call: TRBD1 (6 bases). V lost 6 bases and J lost 5, with 20 bases in between. The V gene's germline CDR1 is SEHNR and CDR2 FQNEAQ (reference sequence). The length of the CDR3 is 15 residues. CDR3 in DNA: TGTGCCAGCAGTCTAATGGGGGCGCGAGGACACGAGCAGTACTTC. This sequence encodes CASSLMGARGHEQYF. Based on the CDR3 plus reference TRBV7-9 and TRBJ2-7, the full variable domain is DTGVSQNPRHKITKRGQNVTFRCDPISEHNRLYWYRQTLGQGPEFLTYFQNEAQLEKSRLLSDRFSAERPKGSFSTLEIQRTEQGDSAMYLCASSLMGARGHEQYFGPGTRLTVT.

The V call is TRBV18, the J call TRBJ1-1; 10 bases line up with TRBD1. V lost 6 bases, J lost 8 bases, and 18 bases stayed unmatched. CDR1 is KGHSH and CDR2 is LQKENI in the germline V gene. The length of the CDR3 is 17 residues. CDR3 sequence: CASSPSKGTGEVIEAFF. The CDR3 DNA follows: TGTGCCAGCTCGCCGAGCAAGGGGACAGGGGAGGTAATCGAAGCTTTCTTT.

This clone appeared a single time. Written as DNA, the CDR3 is TGTGCCAGCAGCGGACTTGAGGAGGGAAGTCCCGAGCAGTACTTC. It yields the protein CASSGLEEGSPEQYF. The V and J genes are TRBV5-4 and TRBJ2-7; tentative D call: TRBD2 (6 bases). CDR1 and CDR2 (germline): SGHNT, YYREEE (reference sequence). This CDR3 comprises 15 residues. The ends were cut back, 4 bases at V and 6 bases at J, with 20 bases in the middle.

The chain combines TRBV9 with TRBJ2-5, with 12 bases fitting TRBD1. The CDR3 extends over 17 amino acids. Germline V gives CDR1 SGDLS, CDR2 YYNGEE. V lost 5 bases to trimming and J lost 5 bases; unmatched junction nucleotides: 13. The CDR3 here is CASSKSPGTGGQETQYF. The CDR3 region has the DNA TGTGCCAGCAGTAAATCCCCCGGGACAGGGGGCCAGGAGACCCAGTACTTC.

Comments on this clone: The identical CDR3 is also encoded by other nucleotide sequences in the sample. CDR3 sequence reads: CASSLLTDTQYF. CDR3 DNA: TGTGCCAGCAGCTTACTCACAGATACGCAGTATTTT. The gene calls are TRBV7-9 and TRBJ2-3; D unresolved. This CDR3 has 12 residues. Germline values: CDR1 SEHNR, CDR2 FQNEAQ (reference sequence). Trimming took 2 bases from V and 2 from J, leaving 2 bases between them.

V gene TRBV27 combines with J gene TRBJ1-1; TRBD1 matches at 7 bases. The germline V gene has CDR1 MNHEY and CDR2 SMNVEV (reference sequence). CDR3 length: 14 residues. V lost 2 bases to trimming and J lost 4 bases; unmatched junction nucleotides: 4. CDR3 DNA sequence: TGTGCCAGCAGTTTAGCAGGGGGTGGCACTGAAGCTTTCTTT. Its protein product is CASSLAGGGTEAFF.

The chain couples TRBV21-1 to TRBJ2-7; TRBD2 is the table's D call and was not checked against the DNA. TRBV21-1 is a listed pseudogene. The CDR3 is 16 amino acids. CDR3 DNA: TGTGCCAGCGAATTCGGGAGGCAGGGCGAAGTCTACGAGCAGTACTTC. Its protein is CASEFGRQGEVYEQYF.

The chain uses TRBV2 and TRBJ1-3; D perhaps matches TRBD1 (6 bases). The CDR3 loop spans 15 amino acids. Germline CDR1 and CDR2: SNHLY and FYNNEI. V lost 0 bases and J 0 bases, leaving 6 bases between the germline ends. The CDR3 DNA follows: TGTGCCAGCAGTGAAGCGGGACACTCTGGAAACACCATATATTTT. Encoded protein: CASSEAGHSGNTIYF.

This clone was observed a few times. The V and J genes are TRBV7-3 and TRBJ2-7; 7 nucleotides agree with TRBD2. Losses at the gene ends were 3 bases for V and 3 bases for J; bases not matched to a gene: 2. The length of the CDR3 is 13 residues. Per the germline V gene, CDR1 is SGHTA and CDR2 is FQGTGA. This CDR3 is CASSLGGGYEQYF. CDR3 nucleotide sequence: TGTGCCAGCAGCTTGGGCGGGGGCTACGAGCAGTACTTC.

This clone showed up just a few times. J is TRBJ1-1 and V is TRBV6-5; 7 bases line up with TRBD1. V gave up 7 bases and J gave up 4 bases; unmatched junction bases: 9. CDR3 length: 14 amino acids. Germline CDR1 reads MNHEY; CDR2 reads SVGAGI. CDR3 coding DNA: TGTGCCAGCACCCTTGACGGGACAGCCACTGAAGCTTTCTTT. It translates to CASTLDGTATEAFF.

This clone was seen a single time. This chain links TRBV4-1 with TRBJ1-1, with D perhaps matching TRBD1 (6 bases). V gave up 2 bases and J gave up 0 bases, with 19 bases separating them. The CDR3 runs 18 residues. The V gene's germline CDR1 is MGHRA and CDR2 YSYEKL. In nucleotides, the CDR3 is TGCGCCAGCAGCCAAATTAGCACAGGGTCCGCCATGAACACTGAAGCTTTCTTT. Protein product: CASSQISTGSAMNTEAFF.

The chain couples TRBV7-9 to TRBJ2-1; TRBD2 aligns across 11 bases. The germline V gene encodes CDR1 SEHNR and CDR2 FQNEAQ (reference sequence). The length of the CDR3 is 17 residues. Trimming at V came to 0 bases and at J to 7 bases, leaving 8 bases not matched to a gene. The CDR3 is CASSLAHLAGGHNEQFF. The CDR3 region has the DNA TGTGCCAGCAGCTTAGCGCACCTAGCGGGGGGCCATAATGAGCAGTTCTTC.

The chain joins TRBV7-8 to TRBJ1-1; D perhaps matches TRBD1 (6 bases). This CDR3 has 14 residues. Germline V gene sequence: CDR1 SGHVS, CDR2 FQNEAQ. V was cut by 5 bases and J by 2 bases, with 12 bases left in between. CDR3 in DNA: TGTGCCAGCAGCACCTACAGGGAAAACACTGAAGCTTTCTTT. As protein: CASSTYRENTEAFF.

This clone occurred once. The chain recombines TRBV11-2 with TRBJ2-1, with D maybe TRBD1 (6 bases). V was pared by 4 bases and J by 4 bases, with 11 bases between. Germline CDR1 SGHAT, CDR2 FQNNGV. This CDR3 is built from 14 residues. The CDR3 region has the DNA TGTGCCAGCAGCTCTACCGGACAGTACAATGAGCAGTTCTTC. Its protein is CASSSTGQYNEQFF.

The chain links TRBV11-3 to TRBJ1-1; 11 bases agree with TRBD1. CDR1 is SGHNT and CDR2 is YENEEA in the germline V gene. This CDR3 spans 15 amino acids. The V and J ends lost 5 bases and 9 bases, in that order; junction bases with no gene match: 11. The CDR3 DNA sequence: TGTGCCAGCAGCCAGGGACAGGGGGTTTTGGGGAAAGCTTTCTTT. It yields the protein CASSQGQGVLGKAFF. The variable domain in full, with the rest retrieved from reference TRBV11-3 and TRBJ1-1, is EAGVVQSPRYKIIEKKQPVAFWCNPISGHNTLYWYLQNLGQGPELLIRYENEEAVDDSQLPKDRFSAERLKGVDSTLKIQPAELGDSAVYLCASSQGQGVLGKAFFGQGTRLTVV.

The rearrangement uses TRBV30 and TRBJ2-7; TRBD1 might be the D (6 bases). The CDR3 is 13 residues long. Per the germline V gene, CDR1 is GTSNPN and CDR2 is SVGIG (reference sequence). V shed 5 bases and J shed 7 bases, with 18 bases lying between them. The CDR3 loop is CAWGGNPLGEQYF. CDR3 bases: TGTGCCTGGGGGGGCAACCCCCTGGGGGAGCAGTACTTC.

The V and J genes are TRBV27 and TRBJ1-1; 7 bases agree with TRBD1. This CDR3 has 14 amino acids. CDR1 is MNHEY and CDR2 is SMNVEV in the germline V gene (reference sequence). Trimming at V came to 3 bases and at J to 8 bases, leaving 9 bases not matched to a gene. For the CDR3, the DNA is TGTGCCAGCAGTTTTTTGGACAGGACCGGGGAAGCTTTCTTT. This codes for CASSFLDRTGEAFF.

The chain employs TRBV5-1 and TRBJ2-2; 9 bases are shared with TRBD2. This CDR3 comprises 16 residues. V was clipped by 1 base and J by 7 bases; unmatched bases: 8. Germline CDR1 reads SGHRS; CDR2 reads YFSETQ. The CDR3 DNA follows: TGCGCCAGCAGCTTGTCGGTAGCGGGGGAGAACGGGGAGCTGTTTTTT. It translates to CASSLSVAGENGELFF.

The V and J genes are TRBV2 and TRBJ1-1, with 7 bases matching TRBD1. V dropped 7 bases and J dropped 2; count of bases not matched to a gene: 7. Germline V CDR1 and CDR2: SNHLY, FYNNEI. CDR3 size: 14 residues. The CDR3 DNA follows: TGTGCCAGCACCCTAGGGGGCGGAAACACTGAAGCTTTCTTT. This gives the protein CASTLGGGNTEAFF.

V usage is TRBV11-3 and J usage is TRBJ1-2; D is perhaps TRBD1 (6 bases). The V gene lost 0 bases and the J gene lost 6 bases, with 11 bases spanning the gap. Germline V gives CDR1 SGHNT, CDR2 YENEEA. The CDR3 consists of 14 residues. CDR3 residues: CASSLEGRGDGYTF. The DNA for the CDR3 is TGTGCCAGCAGCTTAGAGGGCAGGGGAGATGGCTACACCTTC.